The 22 T cell receptor beta chains below were found in one sample sequenced in a study of blood T cell repertoires in COVID-19. Assay used: immunoSEQ multiplex PCR; TCRdb lists only in-frame clones, some missing. The sample lists approximately 170,000 clones; about four fifths were seen once. Sequenced input: peripheral blood. These receptor sequences come from a man aged 70-80 years with active or convalescent COVID-19.

This chain connects TRBV27 to TRBJ2-1; TRBD1 might be the D (6 bases). Trimming stripped 4 bases from V and 3 bases from J, with 16 bases between. Germline-derived CDR1 and CDR2 are MNHEY and SMNVEV (reference sequence). There are 16 residues in the CDR3. The CDR3 nucleotides read TGTGCCAGCAGTTCGCCATCCAGGGGCCTCTACAATGAGCAGTTCTTC. It yields the protein CASSSPSRGLYNEQFF.

The CDR3 sequence is CASSVEPGLVLEQYF. The CDR3 region has the DNA TGTGCCAGCAGCGTAGAGCCAGGACTAGTCCTCGAGCAGTACTTC. V is TRBV9 and J is TRBJ2-7; TRBD2 aligns across 7 bases. CDR1 and CDR2 (germline): SGDLS, YYNGEE. The CDR3 is made up of 15 amino acids. J gave up 6 bases and V 0 bases, and 9 bases lay outside the gene matches. Full variable domain (missing parts from reference TRBV9 and TRBJ2-7): DSGVTQTPKHLITATGQRVTLRCSPRSGDLSVYWYQQSLDQGLQFLIQYYNGEERAKGNILERFSAQQFPDLHSELNLSSLELGDSALYFCASSVEPGLVLEQYFGPGTRLTVT.

The chain carries TRBV2 and TRBJ1-2; D might be TRBD1 (6 bases). Trimming removed 2 bases at V and 5 bases at J, with 24 bases between. The germline CDR1 and CDR2 sequences are SNHLY and FYNNEI. This CDR3 has 18 residues. The CDR3 reads CASSEFYTGQGKRYGYTF. For the CDR3, the DNA is TGTGCCAGCAGTGAATTTTATACGGGGCAGGGGAAGAGGTATGGCTACACCTTC.

This clone is a singleton in its sample. This chain joins TRBV28 and TRBJ2-7; a weak D match, TRBD2 (6 bases). The CDR3 has 17 amino acids. Between the trimmed V and J ends, which lost 4 bases and 4 bases, there was a span of 23 bases. Germline V lookup: CDR1 MDHEN, CDR2 SYDVKM. The CDR3 reads CASSSVGGGGVAYEQYF. CDR3 sequence (DNA): TGTGCCAGCAGTTCCGTTGGGGGTGGAGGGGTGGCATACGAGCAGTACTTC.

The genes are TRBV30 and TRBJ1-2; TRBD1 matches at 7 bases. After removal of 0 bases from V and 0 bases from J, the junction contained 7 bases not matched to a gene. The CDR3 consists of 16 residues. Per germline, CDR1 GTSNPN and CDR2 SVGIG (reference sequence). The CDR3 reads CAWSVLWDSTNYGYTF. CDR3 nucleotide sequence: TGTGCCTGGAGTGTACTCTGGGACAGTACTAACTATGGCTACACCTTC.

V and J are TRBV19 and TRBJ1-5; 8 nucleotides agree with TRBD1. With 5 bases clipped from V and 4 bases from J, the junction kept 7 bases outside the gene matches. The CDR3 extends over 15 amino acids. Germline CDR1 reads LNHDA; CDR2 reads SQIVND (reference sequence). This CDR3 is CASSDQGARNQPQHF. The CDR3 DNA sequence: TGTGCCAGTAGTGACCAGGGGGCACGGAATCAGCCCCAGCATTTT.

The chain carries TRBV7-3 and TRBJ2-3; TRBD2 matches at 7 bases. The length of the CDR3 is 18 residues. Germline-derived CDR1 and CDR2 are SGHTA and FQGTGA. The V segment lost 1 base and the J segment 0 bases; nucleotides outside the gene matches: 10. In DNA form, the CDR3 reads TGTGCCAGCAGCTTAAGGGGTGCTAGCGGCCTCAGCACAGATACGCAGTATTTT. Translating it yields CASSLRGASGLSTDTQYF.

The chain recombines TRBV25-1 with TRBJ2-5; TRBD1 matches 8 bases. Per germline, CDR1 MGHDK and CDR2 SYGVNS. The V segment lost 4 bases and the J segment 4 bases; nucleotides outside the gene matches: 5. The CDR3 is 14 residues long. As DNA, the CDR3 is TGTGCCAGCAGTGCTACGACAGGGGTAGAGACCCAGTACTTC. Residues: CASSATTGVETQYF.

The chain joins TRBV5-4 to TRBJ2-1, with TRBD2 matching 9 bases. Germline lookup yields CDR1 SGHNT and CDR2 YYREEE (reference sequence). This CDR3 has 17 amino acids. With 0 bases clipped from V and 10 bases from J, the junction kept 14 bases outside the gene matches. The CDR3 DNA sequence: TGTGCCAGCAGCTTGGCTGGGGCGGGAGGGCCGGCCGGGGAGCAGTTCTTC. Protein product: CASSLAGAGGPAGEQFF.

This chain uses TRBV10-3 with TRBJ2-3; D gene unclear. The CDR3 spans 12 residues. Looked up from germline, CDR1 is ENHRY and CDR2 is SYGVKD. Trimming took 6 bases from V and 6 from J, leaving 10 bases between them. CDR3 in DNA: TGTGCCATCAGCCTCACTCTGGATACGCAGTATTTT. This translates into CAISLTLDTQYF.

The chain recombines TRBV7-9 with TRBJ1-1; D is possibly TRBD1 (6 bases). The V end lost 4 bases, the J end lost 3 bases, and 12 bases lay between the germline ends. The germline CDR1 and CDR2 sequences are SEHNR and FQNEAQ (reference sequence). This CDR3 comprises 14 residues. CDR3 nucleotides: TGTGCCAGCAGCTACCGACAGGCGTACACTGAAGCTTTCTTT. Protein sequence: CASSYRQAYTEAFF.

The genes are TRBV28 and TRBJ1-1, with 11 bases lining up with TRBD1. This CDR3 is built from 16 residues. The junction had 9 bases not matched to a gene; V was cut back by 4 bases and J by 5 bases. Germline loops: CDR1 MDHEN, CDR2 SYDVKM. The chain's CDR3 is CASSSPGQGVLTEAFF. Here the CDR3 DNA reads TGTGCCAGCAGTTCCCCGGGACAGGGGGTCCTAACTGAAGCTTTCTTT.

This clone turned up a few times. V gene TRBV4-3 combines with J gene TRBJ2-1; D is uncertain. The V gene's germline CDR1 is LGHNA and CDR2 YSLEER. CDR3 size: 14 residues. The V end lost 0 bases, the J end lost 4 bases, and 7 bases lay between the germline ends. As DNA, the CDR3 is TGCGCCAGCAGCCAAGATCACCAGTACAATGAGCAGTTCTTC. Its translation: CASSQDHQYNEQFF.

This chain joins TRBV18 and TRBJ1-5; 10 bases match TRBD1. The ends lost 2 bases at V and 6 bases at J; junction bases unmatched: 4. Germline V CDR1 and CDR2: KGHSH, LQKENI. CDR3 length equals 15 residues. CDR3 sequence: CASSPRTGGTQPQHF. The CDR3 region has the DNA TGTGCCAGCTCACCAAGGACAGGGGGTACTCAGCCCCAGCATTTT. The full variable domain, rest sourced from reference TRBV18 and TRBJ1-5, is NAGVMQNPRHLVRRRGQEARLRCSPMKGHSHVYWYRQLPEEGLKFMVYLQKENIIDESGMPKERFSAEFPKEGPSILRIQQVVRGDSAAYFCASSPRTGGTQPQHFGDGTRLSIL.

The V gene is TRBV9, the J gene TRBJ2-1; TRBD1 matches at 8 bases. Losses at the gene ends were 4 bases for V and 7 bases for J; bases not matched to a gene: 10. Germline lookup yields CDR1 SGDLS and CDR2 YYNGEE. This CDR3 spans 15 amino acids. The CDR3 DNA is TGTGCCAGCAGCACACAGGGGGAGATGGGGAATGAGCAGTTCTTC. Protein: CASSTQGEMGNEQFF.

A single count supports this clone. The rearrangement uses TRBV27 and TRBJ2-7; the match to TRBD1 covers 10 bases. This CDR3 comprises 16 residues. Germline V gene sequence: CDR1 MNHEY, CDR2 SMNVEV (reference sequence). V shed 6 bases and J 1 base; nucleotides not matched to a gene: 9. The CDR3 nucleotides are TGTGCCAGCAGGCGACCCGGACAGGGGGATTCCTACGAGCAGTACTTC. It yields the protein CASRRPGQGDSYEQYF.

This chain joins TRBV5-1 and TRBJ2-2; perhaps TRBD1 as D (5 bases). The CDR3 extends over 13 amino acids. Germline CDR1 and CDR2: SGHRS and YFSETQ. Trimming cost V 5 bases and J 3 bases, with 8 bases left between them. The CDR3 DNA reads TGCGCCAGCAGAGGGGTAGACACCGGGGAGCTGTTTTTT. Translation gives CASRGVDTGELFF.

The chain couples TRBV7-2 to TRBJ1-2; the D is unclear. Trimming left V 0 bases short and J 7 bases short, with 12 bases between. The CDR3 is 14 residues long. Germline loops: CDR1 SGHTA, CDR2 FQGNSA. CDR3 DNA sequence: TGTGCCAGCAGCTTAGCTGCGGGCGCGGCTGGCTACACCTTC. Translation gives CASSLAAGAAGYTF.

Comment on this clone: The same CDR3 can be traced to other DNA sequences in this sample. The CDR3 reads CASSLAPTGVNTEAFF. The CDR3 DNA reads as TGTGCCAGCAGCTTGGCCCCGACAGGGGTCAACACTGAAGCTTTCTTT. The chain is built from TRBV5-4 and TRBJ1-1; 8 nucleotides match TRBD1. From germline, CDR1 is SGHNT and CDR2 YYREEE (reference sequence). V lost 0 bases and J lost 2; bases outside the gene matches: 6. CDR3 length equals 16 residues.

This sequence joins TRBV5-1 and TRBJ2-7, with TRBD1 matching 7 bases. This CDR3 spans 17 amino acids. Germline CDR1 reads SGHRS; CDR2 reads YFSETQ. The junction had 15 bases not matched to a gene; V was cut back by 0 bases and J by 6 bases. The CDR3 nucleotides are TGCGCCAGCAGCTTGGCCCCCCCGACTGCAGGGGGAACCGAGCAGTACTTC. Its translation: CASSLAPPTAGGTEQYF. Filled out from reference TRBV5-1 and TRBJ2-7, the complete variable domain reads KAGVTQTPRYLIKTRGQQVTLSCSPISGHRSVSWYQQTPGQGLQFLFEYFSETQRNKGNFPGRFSGRQFSNSRSEMNVSTLELGDSALYLCASSLAPPTAGGTEQYFGPGTRLTVT.

The V and J genes are TRBV9 and TRBJ1-1; no clear D. V dropped 4 bases and J dropped 1 base, with 11 bases sitting between them. CDR1 is SGDLS and CDR2 is YYNGEE in the germline V gene. This CDR3 contains 14 residues. CDR3 bases: TGTGCCAGCAGCCAGTTACGGGGGAACACTGAAGCTTTCTTT. Translated, it gives CASSQLRGNTEAFF.

V and J are TRBV19 and TRBJ2-1, with 14 bases aligning to TRBD2. The CDR3 sequence is 18 residues long. Germline assignment: CDR1 LNHDA and CDR2 SQIVND (reference sequence). Trimming removed 4 bases from V and 1 base from J; junction bases left unmatched: 6. CDR3 region: CASSRGLAGVLSYNEQFF. CDR3 coding DNA: TGTGCCAGTAGTAGGGGACTAGCGGGAGTCCTATCCTACAATGAGCAGTTCTTC.